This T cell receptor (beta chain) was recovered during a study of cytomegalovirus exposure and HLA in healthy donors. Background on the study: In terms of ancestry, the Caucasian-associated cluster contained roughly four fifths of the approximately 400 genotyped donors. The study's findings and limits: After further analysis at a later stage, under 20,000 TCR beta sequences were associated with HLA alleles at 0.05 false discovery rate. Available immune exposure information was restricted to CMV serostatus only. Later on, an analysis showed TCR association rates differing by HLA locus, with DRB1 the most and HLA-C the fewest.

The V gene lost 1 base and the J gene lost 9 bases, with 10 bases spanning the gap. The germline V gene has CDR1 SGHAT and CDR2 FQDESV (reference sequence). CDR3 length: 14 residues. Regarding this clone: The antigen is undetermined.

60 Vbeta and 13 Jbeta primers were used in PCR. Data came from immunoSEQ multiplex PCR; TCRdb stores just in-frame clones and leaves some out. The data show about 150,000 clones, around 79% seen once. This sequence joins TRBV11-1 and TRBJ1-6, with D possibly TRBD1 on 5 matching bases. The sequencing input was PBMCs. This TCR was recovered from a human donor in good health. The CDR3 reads CASSLGTGGSPLHF. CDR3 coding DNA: TGTGCCAGCAGCTTAGGAACAGGCGGTTCACCCCTCCACTTT.